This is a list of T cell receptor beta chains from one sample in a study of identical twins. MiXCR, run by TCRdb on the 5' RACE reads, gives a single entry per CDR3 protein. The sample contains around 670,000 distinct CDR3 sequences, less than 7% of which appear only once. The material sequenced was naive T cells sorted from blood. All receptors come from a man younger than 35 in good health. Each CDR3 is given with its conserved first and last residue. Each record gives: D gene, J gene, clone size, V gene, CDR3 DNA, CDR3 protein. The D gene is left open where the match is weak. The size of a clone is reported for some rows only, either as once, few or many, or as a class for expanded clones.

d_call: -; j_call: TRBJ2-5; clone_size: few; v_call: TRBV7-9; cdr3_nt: TGTGCCAGCAGCCTGGGTGAGGTCAAAGAGACCCAGTACTTC; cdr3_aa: CASSLGEVKETQYF
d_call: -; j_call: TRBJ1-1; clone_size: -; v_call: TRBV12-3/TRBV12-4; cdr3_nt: TGTGCCAGCAGTTTTGACAAGGGATTCACTGAAGCTTTCTTT; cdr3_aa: CASSFDKGFTEAFF
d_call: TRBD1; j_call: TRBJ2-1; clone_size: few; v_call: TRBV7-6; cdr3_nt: TGTGCCAGCAGCTTGATGGACAGGGGGCTCGATGAGCAGTTCTTC; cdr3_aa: CASSLMDRGLDEQFF
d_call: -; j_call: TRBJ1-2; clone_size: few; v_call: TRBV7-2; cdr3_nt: TGTGCCAGCAGACCGCCAGGGGCGGACTATGGCTACACCTTC; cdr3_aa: CASRPPGADYGYTF
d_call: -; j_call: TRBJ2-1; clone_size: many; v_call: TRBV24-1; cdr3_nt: TGTGCCACCAGTGATTTAGGGCGGCAGGGTAACAATGAGCAGTTCTTC; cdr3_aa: CATSDLGRQGNNEQFF
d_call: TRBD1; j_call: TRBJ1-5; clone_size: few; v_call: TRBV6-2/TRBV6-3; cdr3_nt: TGTGCCAGCAGCAGGACAGGGGGCCTTAATCAGCCCCAGCATTTT; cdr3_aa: CASSRTGGLNQPQHF
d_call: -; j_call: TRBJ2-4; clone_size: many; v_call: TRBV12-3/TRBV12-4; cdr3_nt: TGTGCCAGCAGTCCAGGGTCCGCCAAAAACATTCAGTACTTC; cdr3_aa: CASSPGSAKNIQYF
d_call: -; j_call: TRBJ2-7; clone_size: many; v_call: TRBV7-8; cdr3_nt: TGTGCCAGCAGCCCTCTCTTGAAGGAGGGCCCCAGTTCAGACTTC; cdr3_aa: CASSPLLKEGPSSDF
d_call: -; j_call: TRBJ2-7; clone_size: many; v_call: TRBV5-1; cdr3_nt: TGCGCCAGCAGCTTGGAGCAGATCTACGAGCAGTACTTC; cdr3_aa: CASSLEQIYEQYF
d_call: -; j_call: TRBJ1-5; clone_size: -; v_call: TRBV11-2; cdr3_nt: TGTGCCAGCAGCTTAACAGGGTTAAGCAATCAGCCCCAGCATTTT; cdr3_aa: CASSLTGLSNQPQHF
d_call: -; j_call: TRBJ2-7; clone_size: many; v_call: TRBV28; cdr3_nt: TGTGCCAGCAGCCCCCGGGACCCCGGCTACGAGCAGTACTTC; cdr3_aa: CASSPRDPGYEQYF
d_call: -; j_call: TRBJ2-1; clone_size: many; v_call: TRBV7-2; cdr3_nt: TGTGCCAGCAGCCTAACTAATATCCCCAATGAGCAGTTCTTC; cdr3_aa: CASSLTNIPNEQFF
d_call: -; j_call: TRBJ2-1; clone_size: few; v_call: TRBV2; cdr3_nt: TGTGCCAGTTCCCAGGACGGCCCAAATGAGCAGTTCTTC; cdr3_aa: CASSQDGPNEQFF
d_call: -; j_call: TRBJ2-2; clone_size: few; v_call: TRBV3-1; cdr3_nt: TGTGCCAGCAGCCAAGATCTCCGGCCAACCGGGGAGCTGTTTTTT; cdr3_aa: CASSQDLRPTGELFF
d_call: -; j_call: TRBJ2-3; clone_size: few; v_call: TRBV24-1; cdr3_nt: TGTGCCACCAGTGCGGGGCCAGATACGCAGTATTTT; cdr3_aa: CATSAGPDTQYF
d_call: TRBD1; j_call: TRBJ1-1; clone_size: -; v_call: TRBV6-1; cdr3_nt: TGTGCCAGCAGTCAGCCGGGACAGATCGCTGAAGCTTTCTTT; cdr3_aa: CASSQPGQIAEAFF
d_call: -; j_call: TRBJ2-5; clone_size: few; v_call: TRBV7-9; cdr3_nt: TGTGCCAGCAGCTTCTCCGGGACCCTGGCCGGGAGAGAGACCCAGTACTTC; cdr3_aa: CASSFSGTLAGRETQYF
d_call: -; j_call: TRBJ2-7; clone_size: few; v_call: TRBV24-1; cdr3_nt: TGTGCCACCAGTGATTTGATGGGCAAACAGTACTTC; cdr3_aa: CATSDLMGKQYF
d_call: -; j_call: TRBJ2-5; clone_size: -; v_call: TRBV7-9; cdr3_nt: TGTGCCAGCAGCTTAATCACGGGAGAGGGTGGGGAGACCCAGTACTTC; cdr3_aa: CASSLITGEGGETQYF
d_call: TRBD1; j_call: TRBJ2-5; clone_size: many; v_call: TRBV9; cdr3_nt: TGTGCCAGCAGCGTCTCCAGGGGGCTAGAGACCCAGTACTTC; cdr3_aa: CASSVSRGLETQYF
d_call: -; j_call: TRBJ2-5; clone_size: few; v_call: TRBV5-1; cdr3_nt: TGCGCCAGCAGCCCCCGAAGCTCGCGGGACTCCGGCGGGACCCAGTACTTC; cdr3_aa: CASSPRSSRDSGGTQYF
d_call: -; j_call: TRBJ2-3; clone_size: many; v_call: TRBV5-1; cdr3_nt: TGCGCCAGCAGCTTAAAAGCGACTTTGGCAGATACGCAGTATTTT; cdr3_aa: CASSLKATLADTQYF
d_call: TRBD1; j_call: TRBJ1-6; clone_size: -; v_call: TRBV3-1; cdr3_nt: TGTGCCAGCAGACAGGACAGGGCCACAAGATATTCACCCCTCCACTTT; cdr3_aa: CASRQDRATRYSPLHF
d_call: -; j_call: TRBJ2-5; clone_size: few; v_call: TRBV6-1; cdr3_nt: TGTGCCAGCGCGCGGGACTTCCAAGAGACCCAGTACTTC; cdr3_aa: CASARDFQETQYF
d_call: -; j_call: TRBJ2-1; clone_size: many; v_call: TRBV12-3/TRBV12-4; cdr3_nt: TGTGCCAGCAGTAAAAGGAGCTCCTACAATGAGCAGTTCTTC; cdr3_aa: CASSKRSSYNEQFF
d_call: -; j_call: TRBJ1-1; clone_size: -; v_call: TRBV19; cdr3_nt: TGTGCCAGTAGTATCTTTCTAGGGGTCTACACTGAAGCTTTCTTT; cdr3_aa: CASSIFLGVYTEAFF
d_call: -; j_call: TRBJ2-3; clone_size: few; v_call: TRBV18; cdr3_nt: TGTGCCAGCTCACCACAGCAGGGGCGAGTAACAGATACGCAGTATTTT; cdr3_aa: CASSPQQGRVTDTQYF
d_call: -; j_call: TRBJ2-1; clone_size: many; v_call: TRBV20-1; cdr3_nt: TGCAGTGTGTATCTCGGCGGCTCCTACAATGAGCAGTTCTTC; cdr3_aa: CSVYLGGSYNEQFF
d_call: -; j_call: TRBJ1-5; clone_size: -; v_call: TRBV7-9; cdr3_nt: TGTGCCAGCAGCGGGGGAGGCGACAATCAGCCCCAGCATTTT; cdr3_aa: CASSGGGDNQPQHF
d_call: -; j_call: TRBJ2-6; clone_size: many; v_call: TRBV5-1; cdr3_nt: TGCGCCAGCACACCATCCCTCTCTGGGGCCAACGTCCTGACTTTC; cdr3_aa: CASTPSLSGANVLTF
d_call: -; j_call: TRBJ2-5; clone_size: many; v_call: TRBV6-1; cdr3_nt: TGTGCCACCTGGGGGCAGGGAATGGAGACCCAGTACTTC; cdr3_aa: CATWGQGMETQYF
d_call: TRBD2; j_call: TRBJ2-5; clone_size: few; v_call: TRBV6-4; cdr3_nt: TGTGCCAGCAGCCGAACCGGGACTAGCGTAGAGACCCAGTACTTC; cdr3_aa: CASSRTGTSVETQYF
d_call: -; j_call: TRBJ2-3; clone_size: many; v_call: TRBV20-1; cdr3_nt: TGCAGTGCTAGGAGAGGGGCTGAAGATACGCAGTATTTT; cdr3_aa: CSARRGAEDTQYF
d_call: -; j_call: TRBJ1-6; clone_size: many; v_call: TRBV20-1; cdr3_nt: TGCAGTGCCCTCGCGCGGGGTTCACCCCTCCACTTT; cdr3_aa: CSALARGSPLHF
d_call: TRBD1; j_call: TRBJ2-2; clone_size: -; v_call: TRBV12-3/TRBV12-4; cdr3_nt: TGTGCCAGCAGTTTACCCTCACAGGGGACCGGGGAGCTGTTTTTT; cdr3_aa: CASSLPSQGTGELFF
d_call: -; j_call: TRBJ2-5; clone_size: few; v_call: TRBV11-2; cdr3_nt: TGTGCCAGCAGCTTAGAGTTTTCAGGAGTCCAAGAGACCCAGTACTTC; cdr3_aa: CASSLEFSGVQETQYF
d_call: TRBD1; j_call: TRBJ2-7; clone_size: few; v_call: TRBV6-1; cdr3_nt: TGTGCCAGCAGTACCGGGACAGGGGTCGGCGAGCAGTACTTC; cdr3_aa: CASSTGTGVGEQYF
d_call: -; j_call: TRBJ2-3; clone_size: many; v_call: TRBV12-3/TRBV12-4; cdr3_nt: TGTGCCAGCAGTTTAGAAAACCGCGCGGGGGCGAGGTATTTT; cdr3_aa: CASSLENRAGARYF
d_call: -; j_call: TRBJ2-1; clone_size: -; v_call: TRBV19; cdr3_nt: TGTGCCAGTAGTATTTCCGTTATCTACAATGAGCAGTTCTTC; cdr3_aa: CASSISVIYNEQFF
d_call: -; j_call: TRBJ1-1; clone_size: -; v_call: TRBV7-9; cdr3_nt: TGTGCCAGCAGCTTAGAGGAGGTTAACACTGAAGCTTTCTTT; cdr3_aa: CASSLEEVNTEAFF
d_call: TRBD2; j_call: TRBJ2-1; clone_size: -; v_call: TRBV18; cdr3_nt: TGTGCCAGCTCACCAAGGGGGCTAGCGGGAGTAAATGAGCAGTTCTTC; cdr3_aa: CASSPRGLAGVNEQFF
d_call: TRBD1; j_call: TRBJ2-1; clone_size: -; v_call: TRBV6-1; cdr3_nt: TGTGCCAGCAGTCCCGCAAGACAGGGGGCCTACAATGAGCAGTTCTTC; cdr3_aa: CASSPARQGAYNEQFF
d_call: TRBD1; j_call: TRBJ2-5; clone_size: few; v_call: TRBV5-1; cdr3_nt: TGCGCCAGCAGCACCGGGGACAGGGGACGGGAGACCCAGTACTTC; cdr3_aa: CASSTGDRGRETQYF
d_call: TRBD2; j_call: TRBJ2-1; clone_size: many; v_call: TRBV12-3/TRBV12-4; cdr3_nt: TGTGCCAGCAGTGCTAGCGGGAGCTCGGTCTACAATGAGCAGTTCTTC; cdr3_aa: CASSASGSSVYNEQFF
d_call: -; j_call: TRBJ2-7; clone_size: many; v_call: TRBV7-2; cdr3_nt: TGTGCCAGCAGCTTATCCGACAGCTACGAGCAGTACTTC; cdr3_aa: CASSLSDSYEQYF